One sample yielded the 26 T cell receptor beta chains listed below, sequenced in a study of beta chain features in type 1 diabetes. No antigen has been identified for these receptors. Regarding the study as a whole: In every one of the four CD4+ subsets, TCRB CDR3s were moderately but significantly shorter in Type 1 diabetes patients.

The isolated RNA, all of it, was reverse transcribed, so expressed TCRB transcripts were what got sequenced. Assay: immunoSEQ multiplex PCR; the TCRdb copy retains only in-frame clones and omits some. The sample has a few hundred thousand clones; 24% are singletons. Sequenced sample: naive CD4+ T cells from blood. The receptors here all came from a woman in her twenties or thirties with type 1 diabetes.

The CDR3 protein is CATSDSGGPYNEQFF. The CDR3 DNA reads TGTGCCACCAGCGATAGCGGAGGGCCCTACAATGAGCAGTTCTTC. The chain has TRBV15 and TRBJ2-1; a possible D gene is TRBD2 (6 bases). Germline CDR1 reads LNHNV; CDR2 reads YYDKDF (reference sequence). The CDR3 spans 15 residues. The V gene lost 5 bases and the J gene lost 2 bases, with 13 bases spanning the gap.

The V call is TRBV5-1, the J call TRBJ2-2, with 9 bases fitting TRBD2. From germline, CDR1 is SGHRS and CDR2 YFSETQ. V was pared by 6 bases and J by 3 bases, with 6 bases of the junction left unmatched. The CDR3 has 15 amino acids. The CDR3 sequence is CASTGLAHYTGELFF. The CDR3 bases are TGCGCCAGCACAGGACTAGCGCACTACACCGGGGAGCTGTTTTTT. Variable domain in full (rest from reference TRBV5-1 and TRBJ2-2): KAGVTQTPRYLIKTRGQQVTLSCSPISGHRSVSWYQQTPGQGLQFLFEYFSETQRNKGNFPGRFSGRQFSNSRSEMNVSTLELGDSALYLCASTGLAHYTGELFFGEGSRLTVL.

The chain employs TRBV6-6 and TRBJ2-3; maybe TRBD2 (6 bases). From germline, CDR1 is MNHNY and CDR2 SVGAGI (reference sequence). The CDR3 is 12 amino acids. Trimming removed 10 bases at V and 4 bases at J, with 12 bases between. CDR3 sequence reads: CATQPGADTQYF. CDR3 DNA: TGTGCCACCCAACCGGGGGCAGATACGCAGTATTTT.

This chain connects TRBV18 to TRBJ1-5; D uncertain. The length of the CDR3 is 14 residues. V dropped 0 bases and J dropped 6 bases, with 9 bases sitting between them. CDR1 KGHSH and CDR2 LQKENI come from the germline V gene. The DNA for the CDR3 is TGTGCCAGCTCACCACCGTCACCTACTCAGCCCCAGCATTTT. It encodes CASSPPSPTQPQHF.

There are a few counts of this clone. The chain carries TRBV29-1 and TRBJ2-1, with D possibly being TRBD1 (5 bases). The germline V and J ends were trimmed by 0 bases and 16 bases, with 16 bases remaining between them. Germline V gene lookup returns CDR1 SQVTM and CDR2 ANQGSEA. The CDR3 is made up of 12 amino acids. The CDR3 protein is CSVEDSSGMSFF. CDR3 nucleotide sequence: TGCAGCGTTGAAGATTCATCAGGGATGTCTTTCTTC.

Only a few counts were recorded for this clone. The rearrangement links TRBV30 to TRBJ2-3; D possibly corresponds to TRBD2 (5 bases). V was shortened by 1 base and J by 4 bases, with 9 bases between the two germline ends. Germline V gene data show CDR1 as GTSNPN and CDR2 as SVGIG (reference sequence). The CDR3 extends over 13 amino acids. The CDR3 region is CAWSGSSADTQYF. CDR3 nucleotide sequence: TGTGCCTGGAGTGGAAGTAGCGCAGATACGCAGTATTTT.

The genes are TRBV7-9 and TRBJ1-1; weak D call: TRBD1 (6 bases). This CDR3 contains 14 residues. Germline CDR1 reads SEHNR; CDR2 reads FQNEAQ (reference sequence). V lost 3 bases and J 6 bases, leaving 14 bases between the germline ends. The CDR3 DNA reads as TGTGCCAGCAGCTTTTTTACAGGGTTGTCTGAAGCTTTCTTT. Protein sequence: CASSFFTGLSEAFF.

The chain employs TRBV5-4 and TRBJ2-3; 14 bases align to TRBD2. Germline CDR1 reads SGHNT; CDR2 reads YYREEE (reference sequence). This CDR3 spans 13 amino acids. The V gene end was trimmed by 8 bases and the J gene end by 6 bases; junction bases not matched to a gene: 2. The CDR3 DNA reads as TGTGCCAGTGGGACTAGCGGGAGTGATACGCAGTATTTT. This codes for CASGTSGSDTQYF.

This clone was detected a few times. The CDR3 region is CASSQEPVQGANTGELFF. For the CDR3, the DNA is TGCGCCAGCAGCCAAGAGCCAGTACAGGGGGCGAACACCGGGGAGCTGTTTTTT. The V and J genes are TRBV4-1 and TRBJ2-2; 8 positions agree with TRBD1. J lost 0 bases, V lost 0 bases, and 6 bases had no gene match. There are 18 residues in the CDR3. The germline V gene encodes CDR1 MGHRA and CDR2 YSYEKL.

The CDR3 region has the DNA TGCGCCAGCAGCCTAGACCGAATTGGAGGCAATGAGCAGTTCTTC. Its translation: CASSLDRIGGNEQFF. The rearrangement links TRBV5-1 to TRBJ2-1; TRBD2 might be the D (5 bases). The V and J ends lost 4 bases and 6 bases respectively, with 17 bases between them. This CDR3 has 15 residues. Looked up from germline, CDR1 is SGHRS and CDR2 is YFSETQ.

Concerning this clone: Distinct nucleotide sequences in the sample also encode this CDR3. V is TRBV14 and J is TRBJ1-2, with a tentative D call TRBD1 (5 bases). Germline CDR1 is SGHDN and CDR2 is FVKESK. There are 13 residues in the CDR3. V lost 1 base to trimming and J lost 4 bases, with 7 bases between them. The CDR3 sequence is CASSQATGYGYTF. CDR3 bases: TGTGCCAGCAGCCAAGCTACAGGCTATGGCTACACCTTC. The variable domain in full, with the rest retrieved from reference TRBV14 and TRBJ1-2, is EAGVTQFPSHSVIEKGQTVTLRCDPISGHDNLYWYRRVMGKEIKFLLHFVKESKQDESGMPNNRFLAERTGGTYSTLKVQPAELEDSGVYFCASSQATGYGYTFGSGTRLTVV.

This clone was found a few times. The rearrangement links TRBV5-4 to TRBJ2-7; tentative D call: TRBD2 (6 bases). Trimming shortened V by 2 bases and J by 2 bases, and 11 bases separated the two germline ends. Germline assignment: CDR1 SGHNT and CDR2 YYREEE (reference sequence). The CDR3 totals 14 residues. CDR3 bases: TGTGCCAGCAGCTTTGGCAGGGAGGCCTACGAGCAGTACTTC. Its protein is CASSFGREAYEQYF. The whole variable domain, filled in from reference TRBV5-4 and TRBJ2-7, reads ETGVTQSPTHLIKTRGQQVTLRCSSQSGHNTVSWYQQALGQGPQFIFQYYREEENGRGNFPPRFSGLQFPNYSSELNVNALELDDSALYLCASSFGREAYEQYFGPGTRLTVT.

This chain connects TRBV6-5 to TRBJ1-1; 7 bases are shared with TRBD1. V was pared by 6 bases and J by 2 bases, with 6 bases of the junction left unmatched. This CDR3 spans 14 amino acids. Germline loops: CDR1 MNHEY, CDR2 SVGAGI. CDR3 DNA sequence: TGTGCCAGCAGCCCTAGGACAGGTAACACTGAAGCTTTCTTT. It yields the protein CASSPRTGNTEAFF.

This clone was counted only a few times. The chain combines TRBV27 with TRBJ2-4; TRBD1 matches 8 bases. CDR1 and CDR2 (germline): MNHEY, SMNVEV (reference sequence). Trimming cost V 1 base and J 3 bases; bases outside gene matches: 5. The CDR3 has 16 residues. In DNA form, the CDR3 reads TGTGCCAGCAGTTTATGGACAGGGCTGGGCAAAAACATTCAGTACTTC. Amino acid sequence: CASSLWTGLGKNIQYF.

This sequence joins TRBV6-6 and TRBJ2-1; TRBD2 matches 12 bases. Trimming at V came to 11 bases and at J to 9 bases, leaving 14 bases not matched to a gene. This CDR3 has 15 amino acids. Germline V gene sequence: CDR1 MNHNY, CDR2 SVGAGI (reference sequence). Written as DNA, the CDR3 is TGTGCCTCCAATGTGGCTAGCGGGAGGGCAGGTGAGCAGTTCTTC. Its translation is CASNVASGRAGEQFF.

The chain has TRBV5-1 and TRBJ1-1; TRBD1 is a possible D gene (5 bases). The ends were cut back, 4 bases at V and 0 bases at J, with 10 bases in the middle. The germline gives CDR1 SGHRS, CDR2 YFSETQ. The CDR3 is 14 residues long. The CDR3 region has the DNA TGCGCCAGCAGCCCAGACAGCCTGAACACTGAAGCTTTCTTT. Translation gives CASSPDSLNTEAFF.

This clone was picked up a small number of times. CDR3 loop: CASSAGAAGANVLTF. In DNA form, the CDR3 reads TGTGCCAGTAGTGCAGGGGCCGCAGGGGCCAACGTCCTGACTTTC. The rearrangement uses TRBV19 and TRBJ2-6, with TRBD1 as a possible D gene (6 bases). The CDR3 is made up of 15 amino acids. In germline, CDR1 is LNHDA, CDR2 SQIVND (reference sequence). V was trimmed by 5 bases and J by 4 bases, leaving 12 bases between them.

The chain links TRBV5-1 to TRBJ2-1; possibly TRBD2 for D (7 bases). In germline, CDR1 is SGHRS, CDR2 YFSETQ. Between the trimmed V and J ends, which lost 1 base and 5 bases, there was a span of 13 bases. The CDR3 has 15 amino acids. This CDR3 reads CASSLLRGRDNEQFF. The CDR3 DNA is TGCGCCAGCAGCTTGCTGCGGGGGCGCGACAATGAGCAGTTCTTC.

This chain uses TRBV7-2 with TRBJ2-2, with a possible D match to TRBD2 (6 bases). Between the trimmed V and J ends, which lost 0 bases and 4 bases, there was a span of 9 bases. From germline, CDR1 is SGHTA and CDR2 FQGNSA. This CDR3 has 15 amino acids. The CDR3 DNA reads as TGTGCCAGCAGCTTAGCGGGAGCGGGCACCGGGGAGCTGTTTTTT. Its translation: CASSLAGAGTGELFF.

This chain joins TRBV6-1 and TRBJ1-5; 8 bases align to TRBD1. The CDR3 has 13 residues. CDR1 is MNHNS, CDR2 SASEGT, per germline. Trimming cost V 6 bases and J 10 bases; bases outside gene matches: 8. The CDR3 nucleotides read TGTGCCAGCAGGGGGACAGGCGCGCCCCCCCAGCATTTT. Protein: CASRGTGAPPQHF.

The chain carries TRBV11-2 and TRBJ2-1, with TRBD2 matching 10 bases. Germline trimming cut 1 base from V and 3 bases from J; bases unmatched to any gene: 3. The length of the CDR3 is 16 residues. The germline CDR1 and CDR2 sequences are SGHAT and FQNNGV. In DNA form, the CDR3 reads TGTGCCAGCAGCTTAGCTAGCGGGGGATACTACAATGAGCAGTTCTTC. This translates into CASSLASGGYYNEQFF.

This clone was picked up a small number of times. This rearrangement joins TRBV4-1 to TRBJ1-5; 8 bases fit TRBD1. The CDR3 is 17 amino acids. CDR1 MGHRA and CDR2 YSYEKL come from the germline V gene. V lost 1 base to trimming and J lost 2 bases; unmatched junction nucleotides: 7. CDR3 sequence: CASSQVGRGRGNQPQHF. The CDR3 DNA reads TGCGCCAGCAGCCAAGTTGGCAGGGGGCGAGGCAATCAGCCCCAGCATTTT.

This clone was found a few times. Other DNA variants within this sample encode the same CDR3. The J gene is TRBJ1-1, the V gene TRBV29-1; D is unresolved. Trimming removed 4 bases from V and 3 bases from J, with 6 bases in between. The CDR3 is 11 amino acids. Germline CDR1 reads SQVTM; CDR2 reads ANQGSEA. CDR3 loop: CSVVRDTEAFF. CDR3 sequence (DNA): TGCAGCGTTGTGCGGGACACTGAAGCTTTCTTT.

This chain joins TRBV28 and TRBJ2-3; TRBD2 matches at 16 bases. Losses at the gene ends were 4 bases for V and 1 base for J; bases not matched to a gene: 8. The CDR3 spans 19 residues. Germline V CDR1 and CDR2: MDHEN, SYDVKM. The CDR3: CASSSHSGLAGGRTDTQYF. The CDR3 DNA is TGTGCCAGCAGTTCCCACTCGGGACTAGCGGGAGGGCGCACAGATACGCAGTATTTT.

This clone came up a few times. This chain uses TRBV11-3 with TRBJ1-1; 7 nucleotides line up with TRBD1. CDR1 and CDR2 (germline): SGHNT, YENEEA. Losses at the gene ends were 4 bases for V and 0 bases for J; bases not matched to a gene: 8. The CDR3 extends over 16 amino acids. This CDR3 reads CASSSPRTGVNTEAFF. The CDR3, as DNA: TGTGCCAGCAGCTCCCCAAGAACAGGGGTGAACACTGAAGCTTTCTTT.

This clone was counted only a few times. The J gene is TRBJ2-1, the V gene TRBV4-1, with TRBD2 matching 12 bases. The CDR3 length is 17 residues. CDR1 MGHRA and CDR2 YSYEKL come from the germline V gene. Unmatched junction bases numbered 6, after V lost 0 bases and J lost 6 bases. Here the CDR3 DNA reads TGCGCCAGCAGCCAAGATAGGACTAGCGGGGCCCTCAATGAGCAGTTCTTC. Its translation is CASSQDRTSGALNEQFF.